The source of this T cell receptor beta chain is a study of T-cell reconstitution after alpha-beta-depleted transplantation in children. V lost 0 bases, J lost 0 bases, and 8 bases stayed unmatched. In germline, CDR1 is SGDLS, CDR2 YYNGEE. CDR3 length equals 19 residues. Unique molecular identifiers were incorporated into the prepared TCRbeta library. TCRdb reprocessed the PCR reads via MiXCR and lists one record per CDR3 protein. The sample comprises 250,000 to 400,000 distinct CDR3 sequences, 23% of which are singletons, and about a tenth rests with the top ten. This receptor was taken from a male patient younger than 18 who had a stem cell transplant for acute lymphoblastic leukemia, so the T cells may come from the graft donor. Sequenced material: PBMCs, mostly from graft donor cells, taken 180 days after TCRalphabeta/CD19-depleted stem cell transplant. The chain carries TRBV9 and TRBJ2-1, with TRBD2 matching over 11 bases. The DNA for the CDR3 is TGTGCCAGCAGCGTAGGAACTTCTAGCGGGAGGCTCTCCTACAATGAGCAGTTCTTC. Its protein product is CASSVGTSSGRLSYNEQFF.